This T cell receptor (beta chain) was documented in a study of shared clonotypes between healthy human individuals. The repertoire was sequenced with immunoSEQ multiplex PCR; TCRdb's copy has only in-frame clones and lacks some. The sample contains hundreds of thousands of clones, 90% to 96% of which appear only once. As regards this clone: Its matching antigen is unknown.

CD45RA+ naive and CD45RA-negative memory subsets were separated from CD4+ cells. Study-wide points: Shared clonotypes across all four donors exceeded non-shared ones in generation probability. For naive CD4 cells, approximately 4.7% of clonotypes were shared across a handful of donors.

The CDR3 runs 13 residues. V gave up 6 bases and J gave up 0 bases, with 9 bases separating them. Germline V gives CDR1 MDHEN, CDR2 SYDVKM. The origin of this receptor is a woman younger than 45 in good health. The chain has TRBV28 and TRBJ2-7; tentatively, D is TRBD1 (6 bases). The sample was naive CD4+ T cells sorted from blood. This sample's subset: CD45RA+ positively selected. DNA for the CDR3: TGTGCCAGCAGGGGACACTACTCCTACGAGCAGTACTTC. Translated: CASRGHYSYEQYF.